These 15 T cell receptor beta chains share one sample of origin, sequenced in a study of blood T cells in healthy people across ages. Then a second PCR, running roughly 7 to 12 cycles, was carried out with a sample-barcoded 5' primer and a J-beta primer mix. TCRdb re-analysed the 5' RACE reads in MiXCR, keeping a single row per CDR3 protein. The sample lists about 1.8 million distinct CDR3 sequences; about 50% were seen once. Sequencing used blood. The receptors were sampled from a woman aged 35 to 49 in good health.

The V gene is TRBV29-1, the J gene TRBJ1-2; D not certain. Trimming removed 3 bases at V and 4 bases at J, with 9 bases between. CDR3 length equals 12 residues. Germline-derived CDR1 and CDR2 are SQVTM and ANQGSEA. The CDR3 nucleotides read TGCAGCGTTGACCGACTTAGCTATGGCTACACCTTC. Protein sequence: CSVDRLSYGYTF.

As DNA, the CDR3 is TGTGCCAGCAGCAACCCAGACGCGTCTTCCTATGAGCAGTACTTC. It yields the protein CASSNPDASSYEQYF. The genes are TRBV21-1 and TRBJ2-5. TRBV21-1 is marked as a pseudogene. The CDR3 runs to 15 residues.

The chain joins TRBV29-1 to TRBJ2-3; 8 nucleotides match TRBD2. V dropped 5 bases and J dropped 4; count of bases not matched to a gene: 11. Germline-derived CDR1 and CDR2 are SQVTM and ANQGSEA. This CDR3 comprises 15 residues. DNA of the CDR3: TGCAGCGTTCCGTTCCGGGGGGGGCGAGCAGATACGCAGTATTTT. It translates to CSVPFRGGRADTQYF.

Comments on this clonotype: One end of the junction fails to match germline, which may point to a read error. V is TRBV7-2 and J is TRBJ2-7; the match to TRBD2 covers 9 bases. Germline V gene lookup returns CDR1 SGHTA and CDR2 FQGNSA. The CDR3 runs 17 residues. The DNA for the CDR3 is TGTGCCGGCAGCTTAGCGCGGGGGGGCTGGAGCTCCTACGAGCAGTACTTC. Amino acids: CAGSLARGGWSSYEQYF.

This CDR3 is CASGLAPDTQYF. CDR3 DNA sequence: TGTGCCAGTGGACTAGCGCCAGATACGCAGTATTTT. The chain couples TRBV6-2 or TRBV6-3 to TRBJ2-3; 9 nucleotides match TRBD2. In germline, CDR1 is MNHEY, CDR2 SVGEGT. The J segment lost 4 bases and the V segment lost 9 bases, leaving 2 bases of the junction unmatched. The CDR3 length is 12 residues.

V is TRBV4-3 and J is TRBJ2-1; D call uncertain. The DNA end favors TRBJ2-7, so the J call may be wrong. This CDR3 is built from 15 residues. CDR1 and CDR2 (germline): LGHNA, YSLEER. The CDR3 is CASSLSLDSYNEQYF. Here the CDR3 DNA reads TGCGCCAGCAGCCTTAGCCTAGATTCCTACAATGAGCAGTACTTC.

V and J are TRBV3-1 and TRBJ2-7, with 11 bases lining up with TRBD2. The V and J ends lost 0 bases and 4 bases, in that order; junction bases with no gene match: 8. This CDR3 region has 17 residues. The germline V gene has CDR1 LGHDT and CDR2 YNNKEL (reference sequence). CDR3 coding DNA: TGTGCCAGCAGCCAAGATTGCCCACTAGCGGGGGAGTACGAGCAGTACTTC. Its translation: CASSQDCPLAGEYEQYF.

The rearrangement uses TRBV20-1 and TRBJ2-4; 14 bases align to TRBD2. With the DNA end fitting TRBJ2-5 better, the J assignment may be wrong. Germline V gene data show CDR1 as DFQATT and CDR2 as SNEGSKA (reference sequence). The CDR3 contains 19 residues. The CDR3 reads CSARDPFHATSGGGETQYF. CDR3 coding DNA: TGCAGTGCTAGAGATCCCTTTCACGCGACTAGCGGGGGGGGAGAGACCCAGTACTTC.

This clonotype was seen only a few times. The rearrangement links TRBV27 to TRBJ1-5; 7 bases match TRBD1. The germline gives CDR1 MNHEY, CDR2 SMNVEV (reference sequence). The CDR3 contains 15 residues. V shed 3 bases, J shed 4 bases, and the junction held 6 bases outside the gene matches. The CDR3 coding sequence is TGTGCCAGCAGTTTGGTCAGGGGGGCAAATCAGCCCCAGCATTTT. Translated: CASSLVRGANQPQHF.

This clonotype was seen only a few times. The genes are TRBV27 and TRBJ1-2; 8 bases are a match to TRBD1. The ends lost 4 bases at V and 7 bases at J; junction bases unmatched: 11. CDR1 MNHEY and CDR2 SMNVEV come from the germline V gene (reference sequence). The CDR3 totals 15 residues. The CDR3 sequence is CASSSPSQTGAGYTF. The CDR3 nucleotides read TGTGCCAGCAGTTCCCCATCCCAGACAGGGGCTGGCTACACCTTC.

This clonotype was picked up a small number of times. This CDR3 is CASSLSLFNEQFF. In DNA form, the CDR3 reads TGCGCCAGCAGCCTTTCCCTTTTCAATGAGCAGTTCTTC. The chain carries TRBV4-3 and TRBJ2-1; no definite D call. V lost 4 bases and J 6 bases, leaving 10 bases between the germline ends. The CDR3 runs 13 residues. Germline CDR1 reads LGHNA; CDR2 reads YSLEER.

This clonotype has only a few counts. The chain joins TRBV11-1 to TRBJ2-5; maybe TRBD1 (6 bases). CDR1 and CDR2 from the germline V gene are SGHAT and FQDESV (reference sequence). CDR3 size: 16 residues. V was shortened by 6 bases and J by 2 bases, with 19 bases between the two germline ends. In nucleotides, the CDR3 is TGTGCCAGCAGAGGAAGCGGCCATGGACAGCAAGAGACCCAGTACTTC. This sequence encodes CASRGSGHGQQETQYF.

In regard to this clonotype: A read error is possible here, since a much larger clone lies one base away. V and J are TRBV3-1 and TRBJ2-5; 7 bases map to TRBD2. The J call may not be correct, given that the DNA end is closer to TRBJ2-7. Germline lookup yields CDR1 LGHDT and CDR2 YNNKEL (reference sequence). This CDR3 has 13 amino acids. CDR3 amino acids: CAGSRGGGYEQYF. CDR3 sequence (DNA): TGTGCCGGCAGCCGAGGCGGGGGCTACGAGCAGTACTTC.

The chain uses TRBV4-1 and TRBJ1-6; the D gene is possibly TRBD1 (5 bases). The CDR3 length is 18 residues. The germline V gene encodes CDR1 MGHRA and CDR2 YSYEKL. V dropped 0 bases and J dropped 7 bases, with 19 bases sitting between them. The DNA for the CDR3 is TGCGCCAGCAGCCAAGATAGGCCCTTGGCAGGGTGGAATTCACCCCTCCACTTT. It encodes CASSQDRPLAGWNSPLHF.

The gene calls are TRBV6-5 and TRBJ2-3, with D uncertain. This CDR3 is built from 14 residues. Trimming took 3 bases from V and 0 from J, leaving 7 bases between them. Germline V gene sequence: CDR1 MNHEY, CDR2 SVGAGI. The CDR3 loop reads CASSYLRSTDTQYF. CDR3 DNA: TGTGCCAGCAGTTATTTAAGGAGCACAGATACGCAGTATTTT.